This T cell receptor beta chain was captured in a study of blood T cells in healthy people across ages. The V and J ends lost 4 bases and 6 bases respectively, with 15 bases between them. The CDR3 is made up of 15 amino acids. Germline V gene sequence: CDR1 LNHNV, CDR2 YYDKDF (reference sequence). Study outcomes and limitations: A conclusive naive versus antigen-experienced comparison was prevented by the unsorted PBMCs. Diversity estimates drawn from one million T cells were deemed underestimates.

Combining a sample-barcoded 5' primer with a J-beta primer mix, a second PCR ran for about 7 to 11 cycles. TCRdb called the 5' RACE reads again in MiXCR, with one record for every CDR3 protein. The table has roughly 1.7 million distinct CDR3 sequences, about 35% seen once. As concerns this clonotype: As yet, its antigen is unknown.

The source is a woman aged 25 to 39 in good health. The specimen was blood. The chain carries TRBV15 and TRBJ1-4; unclear D gene. The CDR3 region has the DNA TGTGCCACCAGCATGGTCAAGGGTTCTTATGAAAAACTGTTTTTT. This sequence encodes CATSMVKGSYEKLFF.